This record covers a single TCR beta chain. Its antigen is not known. Deep was the level used in running the assay. How the authors handled the data: In the immunoSEQ data, sequences were junction-only and lacked quality scores, so filtering differed. Method: immunoSEQ multiplex PCR; TCRdb's copy keeps in-frame clones and lacks some. V and J calls and clone size follow that table, whereas D and trimming were derived from the DNA. The sample lists about 610,000 clones; almost 97% were seen once. A split of CD4+ cells into CD45RA+ naive and CD45RA-negative memory subsets was performed. The data stem from a study of shared clonotypes between healthy human individuals. Study-level results: When naive CD4 clonotypes were compared across several donors, about 4.9% were shared.

The germline V gene encodes CDR1 MNHEY and CDR2 SMNVEV (reference sequence). The CDR3 consists of 13 residues. Losses at the gene ends were 6 bases for V and 7 bases for J; bases not matched to a gene: 9. The chain links TRBV27 to TRBJ2-7; 7 bases align to TRBD1. The receptor was derived from a woman younger than 45 in good health. The source material was naive CD4+ T cells sorted from blood. Subset in this sample: CD45RA+ positively selected. The DNA for the CDR3 is TGTGCCAGCAGCGGACAGGTTAAGGGTGAGCAGTACTTC. The encoded protein is CASSGQVKGEQYF.